The rows below give T cell receptor beta chains drawn from one sample of a study of blood T cell repertoires in COVID-19. Here immunoSEQ multiplex PCR was the method, and the copy in TCRdb shows in-frame clones only, minus some. The sample records 70,000 or so clones, approximately 78% being singletons. The sample taken for sequencing was peripheral blood. These receptors all come from a woman of 80 years or more with acute or convalescent COVID-19. CDR3s include the opening cysteine and the closing phenylalanine or tryptophan. A D gene is named only where the DNA matches it firmly. The listing skips clone size in some rows; elsewhere it reads once, few, many or a size class.

CASSVGGREETEAFF TGTGCCAGCAGCGTAGGGGGCAGGGAAGAAACTGAAGCTTTCTTT TRBJ1-1 . . TRBV9
CSVEAQGNEQYF TGCAGCGTTGAGGCGCAGGGGAACGAGCAGTACTTC TRBJ2-7 . . TRBV29-1
CATSGRRGGDKDTQYF TGTGCCACCAGTGGACGGCGGGGGGGCGATAAAGATACGCAGTATTTT TRBJ2-3 . TRBD2 TRBV24-1
CASSSQGGDRGNTIYF TGTGCCAGCAGTTCACAGGGGGGCGACCGAGGAAACACCATATATTTT TRBJ1-3 . TRBD1 TRBV27
CTSSHRRGSYNEQFF TGCACCAGCAGCCACCGCAGGGGATCCTACAATGAGCAGTTCTTC TRBJ2-1 . . TRBV1
CASSLYATGGATEAFF TGTGCCAGCAGCTTATACGCAACAGGGGGGGCGACTGAAGCTTTCTTT TRBJ1-1 . TRBD1 TRBV7-2
CASSFLLSGGTGDEQFF TGTGCCAGCAGTTTCCTACTTAGCGGGGGGACCGGGGATGAGCAGTTCTTC TRBJ2-1 . TRBD2 TRBV27
CASSLGLGAYYNEQFF TGTGCCAGCAGCTTAGGGTTAGGGGCCTATTACAATGAGCAGTTCTTC TRBJ2-1 . . TRBV7-8
CASRTGNEQFF TGCGCCAGCAGGACAGGGAATGAGCAGTTCTTC TRBJ2-1 . TRBD1 TRBV4-1
CASSSDTLNTEAFF TGTGCCAGCAGCTCTGACACCCTGAACACTGAAGCTTTCTTT TRBJ1-1 . . TRBV5-5
CAIRRGGSGNQPQHF TGTGCCATACGGCGGGGAGGGAGTGGCAATCAGCCCCAGCATTTT TRBJ1-5 . . TRBV15
CASSQAALYADTQYF TGCGCCAGCAGCCAAGCCGCGCTATATGCAGATACGCAGTATTTT TRBJ2-3 . . TRBV4-1
CASSLDGEPGANVLTF TGCGCCAGCAGCTTGGATGGGGAGCCCGGGGCCAACGTCCTGACTTTC TRBJ2-6 . . TRBV5-1
CASSRTGLNTEAFF TGTGCCAGTTCTCGGACAGGGCTGAACACTGAAGCTTTCTTT TRBJ1-1 . TRBD1 TRBV2
CASSEALGQGNTIYF TGTGCCAGCAGTGAAGCGCTGGGGCAAGGAAACACCATATATTTT TRBJ1-3 . . TRBV6-1
CSAQTNSDTGELFF TGCAGCGCCCAGACAAATAGCGACACCGGGGAGCTGTTTTTT TRBJ2-2 . . TRBV29-1
CARTTGNLETQYF TGTGCCAGGACGACAGGGAATTTAGAGACCCAGTACTTC TRBJ2-5 . TRBD1 TRBV6-5
CASTGGWEEKLFF TGTGCCAGCACAGGGGGCTGGGAGGAAAAACTGTTTTTT TRBJ1-4 . TRBD1 TRBV6-5
CASSSGTGFLPRNSYEQYF TGTGCCAGCAGCTCAGGGACAGGATTTCTACCTCGGAACTCCTACGAGCAGTACTTC TRBJ2-7 once TRBD1 TRBV5-5
CASSPVRSSGNTIYF TGTGCCAGCAGCCCAGTAAGGAGCTCTGGAAACACCATATATTTT TRBJ1-3 . . TRBV11-2
CASSSTPGHSSTDTQYF TGTGCCAGCAGCTCGACTCCAGGACATTCTAGCACAGATACGCAGTATTTT TRBJ2-3 . . TRBV7-3
CASSPSDTLNTEAFF TGTGCCAGCAGCCCTTCGGACACCTTGAACACTGAAGCTTTCTTT TRBJ1-1 . . TRBV3-1/TRBV3-2
CASSWGDSPLHF TGTGCCAGCTCATGGGGGGATTCACCCCTCCACTTT TRBJ1-6 . . TRBV19
CASSRDYTDTQYF TGTGCCAGCTCGCGGGATTACACAGATACGCAGTATTTT TRBJ2-3 . . TRBV6-5
CASSPLRTNTEAFF TGTGCCAGCAGCCCCCTGCGCACGAACACTGAAGCTTTCTTT TRBJ1-1 . . TRBV7-2
CASSPGDREYAQHF TGTGCCAGCAGCCCCGGGGACAGGGAGTATGCCCAGCATTTT TRBJ1-5 . TRBD1 TRBV11-2
CASSLQGQGAGTGELFF TGCGCCAGCAGCTTGCAAGGACAGGGGGCAGGGACCGGGGAGCTGTTTTTT TRBJ2-2 once TRBD1 TRBV5-1
CASSVPSEGGETQYF TGTGCCAGCAGTGTCCCGTCGGAAGGGGGAGAGACCCAGTACTTC TRBJ2-5 . . TRBV2
CASSTGLAAGGEQFF TGTGCCAGCAGCACGGGACTAGCGGCCGGGGGTGAGCAGTTCTTC TRBJ2-1 . TRBD2 TRBV14
CASSLARDTEAFF TGTGCCAGCAGTTTAGCGAGAGACACTGAAGCTTTCTTT TRBJ1-1 . . TRBV12-3/TRBV12-4
CASSVETVRYSNQPQHF TGCGCCAGCAGTGTGGAGACAGTAAGATATAGCAATCAGCCCCAGCATTTT TRBJ1-5 . . TRBV10-1
CASSEVEAFF TGTGCCAGCAGTGAAGTCGAGGCTTTCTTT TRBJ1-1 few . TRBV6-1
CASSLGMASGGAKGNEQFF TGCGCCAGCAGCTTGGGAATGGCTAGCGGGGGGGCTAAAGGCAATGAGCAGTTCTTC TRBJ2-1 . TRBD2 TRBV5-1
CASSTTGGLITGELFF TGTGCCAGTAGTACGACCGGGGGGCTTATCACCGGGGAGCTGTTTTTT TRBJ2-2 . . TRBV19
CSVRDLTGELFF TGCAGCGTCCGAGATCTAACCGGGGAGCTGTTTTTT TRBJ2-2 . . TRBV29-1
CATSRAGKETQYF TGTGCCACCAGCAGGGCCGGGAAAGAGACCCAGTACTTC TRBJ2-5 once . TRBV15
CASRRRGGTGELFF TGTGCCAGCAGAAGGAGGGGAGGGACCGGGGAGCTGTTTTTT TRBJ2-2 . TRBD2 TRBV5-8
CASSQTTSSYEQYF TGTGCCAGCAGTCAAACGACTAGCAGTTACGAGCAGTACTTC TRBJ2-7 . TRBD2 TRBV6-5
CASRGVQANYEQYF TGTGCCAGCAGAGGGGTCCAGGCGAACTACGAGCAGTACTTC TRBJ2-7 . . TRBV6-6
CASSEFGRGGKNTEAFF TGTGCCAGCAGTGAATTTGGGAGGGGCGGTAAGAACACTGAAGCTTTCTTT TRBJ1-1 . . TRBV6-1
CASSPLESSDF TGTGCCAGCAGTCCCTTGGAGAGCAGTGACTTC TRBJ2-5 . . TRBV12-3/TRBV12-4
CASSLGQEETQYF TGTGCCAGCAGCTTAGGCCAGGAAGAGACCCAGTACTTC TRBJ2-5 . . TRBV7-8
CASSTQDRVYEQYF TGTGCCAGCAGCACGCAGGACAGGGTCTACGAGCAGTACTTC TRBJ2-7 . TRBD1 TRBV6-5
CASSLEAGGEDTQYF TGTGCCAGCAGCTTAGAAGCGGGGGGGGAAGATACGCAGTATTTT TRBJ2-3 . TRBD2 TRBV11-2
CASSPGLAGGETQYF TGTGCCAGCAGCCCGGGGCTAGCGGGGGGAGAGACCCAGTACTTC TRBJ2-5 . TRBD2 TRBV9
CASSSKSEQGQNSPLHF TGTGCCAGTAGTTCGAAATCCGAACAGGGCCAAAATTCACCCCTCCACTTT TRBJ1-6 . . TRBV19
CASSSLTTSGNTIYF TGTGCCAGCAGCTCCTTGACAACATCTGGAAACACCATATATTTT TRBJ1-3 . . TRBV7-8
CASSRGQLAGNTIYF TGTGCCAGCAGTCGCGGACAGTTAGCTGGAAACACCATATATTTT TRBJ1-3 . . TRBV6-5